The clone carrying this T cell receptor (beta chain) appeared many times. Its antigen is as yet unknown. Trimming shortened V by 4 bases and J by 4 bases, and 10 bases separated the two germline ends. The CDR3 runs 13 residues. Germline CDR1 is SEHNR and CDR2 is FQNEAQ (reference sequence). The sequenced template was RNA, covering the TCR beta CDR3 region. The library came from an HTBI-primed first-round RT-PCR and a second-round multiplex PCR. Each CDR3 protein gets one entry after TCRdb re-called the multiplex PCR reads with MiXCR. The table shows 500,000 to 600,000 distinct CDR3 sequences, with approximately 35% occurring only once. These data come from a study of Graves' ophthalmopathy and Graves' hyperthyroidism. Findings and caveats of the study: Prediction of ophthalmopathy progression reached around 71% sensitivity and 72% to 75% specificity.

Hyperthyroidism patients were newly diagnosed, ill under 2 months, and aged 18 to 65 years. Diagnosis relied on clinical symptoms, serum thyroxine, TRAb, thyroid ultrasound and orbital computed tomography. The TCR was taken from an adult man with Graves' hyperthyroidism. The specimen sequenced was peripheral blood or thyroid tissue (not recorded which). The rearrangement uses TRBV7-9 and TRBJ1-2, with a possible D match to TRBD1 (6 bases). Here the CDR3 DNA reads TGTGCCAGCAGCTCCGGGGGCGGCTATGGCTACACCTTC. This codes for CASSSGGGYGYTF.